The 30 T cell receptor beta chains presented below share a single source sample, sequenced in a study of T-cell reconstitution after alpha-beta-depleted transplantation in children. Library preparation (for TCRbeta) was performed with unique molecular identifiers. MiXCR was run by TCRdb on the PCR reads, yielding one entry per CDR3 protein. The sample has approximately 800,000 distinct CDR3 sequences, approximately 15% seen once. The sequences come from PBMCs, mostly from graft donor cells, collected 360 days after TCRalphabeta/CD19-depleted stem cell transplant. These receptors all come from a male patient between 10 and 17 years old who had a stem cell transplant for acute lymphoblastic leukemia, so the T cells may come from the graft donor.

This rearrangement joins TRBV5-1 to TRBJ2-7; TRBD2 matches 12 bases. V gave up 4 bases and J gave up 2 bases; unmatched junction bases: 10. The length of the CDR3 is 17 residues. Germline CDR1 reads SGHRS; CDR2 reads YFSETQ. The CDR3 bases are TGCGCCAGCAGCCTTACACGGACTAGCGGGATCCCCTACGAGCAGTACTTC. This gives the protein CASSLTRTSGIPYEQYF.

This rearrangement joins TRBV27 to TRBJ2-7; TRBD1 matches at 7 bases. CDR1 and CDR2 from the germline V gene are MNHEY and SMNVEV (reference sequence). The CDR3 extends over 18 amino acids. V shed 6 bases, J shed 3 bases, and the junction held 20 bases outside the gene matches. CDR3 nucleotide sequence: TGTGCCAGCAGGACCAGGTCTCCGACCCGGGACAGTTACTACGAGCAGTACTTC. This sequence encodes CASRTRSPTRDSYYEQYF.

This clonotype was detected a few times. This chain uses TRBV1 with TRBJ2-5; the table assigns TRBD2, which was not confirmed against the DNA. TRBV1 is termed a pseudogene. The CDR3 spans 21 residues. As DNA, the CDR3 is TGCACCAGCAGCCAAGTCAGGGGCGCTGAGCGGGAGGGCCTTAACCAAGAGACCCAGTACTTC. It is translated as CTSSQVRGAEREGLNQETQYF.

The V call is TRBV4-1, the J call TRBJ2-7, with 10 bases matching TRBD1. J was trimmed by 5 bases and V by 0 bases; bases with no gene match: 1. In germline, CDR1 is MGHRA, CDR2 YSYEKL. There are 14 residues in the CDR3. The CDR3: CASSQEDRGDEQYF. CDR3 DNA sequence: TGCGCCAGCAGCCAAGAGGACAGGGGGGACGAGCAGTACTTC.

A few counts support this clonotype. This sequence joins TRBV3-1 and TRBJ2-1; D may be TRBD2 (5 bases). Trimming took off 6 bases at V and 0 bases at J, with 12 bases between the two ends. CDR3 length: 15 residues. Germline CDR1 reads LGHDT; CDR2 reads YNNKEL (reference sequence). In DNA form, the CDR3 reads TGTGCCAGCAGTCACCGTCGGGGCTCCTACAATGAGCAGTTCTTC. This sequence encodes CASSHRRGSYNEQFF.

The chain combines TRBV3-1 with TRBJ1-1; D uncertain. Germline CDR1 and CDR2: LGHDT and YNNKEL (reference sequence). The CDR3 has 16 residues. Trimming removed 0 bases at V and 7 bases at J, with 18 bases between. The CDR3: CASSQDFPFLPDEAFF. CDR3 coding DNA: TGTGCCAGCAGCCAAGATTTTCCTTTTCTGCCGGATGAAGCTTTCTTT.

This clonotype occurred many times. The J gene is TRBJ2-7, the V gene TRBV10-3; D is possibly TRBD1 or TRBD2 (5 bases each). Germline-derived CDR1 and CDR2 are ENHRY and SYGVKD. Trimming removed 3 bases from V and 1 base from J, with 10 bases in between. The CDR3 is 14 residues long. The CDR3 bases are TGTGCCATCAGTGATGTAGGGACGTCCTACGAGCAGTACTTC. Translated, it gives CAISDVGTSYEQYF.

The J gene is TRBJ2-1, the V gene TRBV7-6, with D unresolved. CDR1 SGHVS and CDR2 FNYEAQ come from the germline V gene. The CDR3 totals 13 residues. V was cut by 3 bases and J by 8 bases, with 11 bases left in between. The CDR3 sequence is CASSFNSFYEQFF. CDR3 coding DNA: TGTGCCAGCAGCTTTAACAGTTTCTATGAGCAGTTCTTC.

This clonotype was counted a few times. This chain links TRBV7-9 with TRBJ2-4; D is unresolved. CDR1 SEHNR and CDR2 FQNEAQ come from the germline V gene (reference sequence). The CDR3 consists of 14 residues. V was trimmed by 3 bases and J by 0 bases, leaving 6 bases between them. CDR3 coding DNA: TGTGCCAGCAGCTTGACAATAGCCAAAAACATTCAGTACTTC. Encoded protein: CASSLTIAKNIQYF. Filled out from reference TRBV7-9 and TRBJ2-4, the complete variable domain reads DTGVSQNPRHKITKRGQNVTFRCDPISEHNRLYWYRQTLGQGPEFLTYFQNEAQLEKSRLLSDRFSAERPKGSFSTLEIQRTEQGDSAMYLCASSLTIAKNIQYFGAGTRLSVL.

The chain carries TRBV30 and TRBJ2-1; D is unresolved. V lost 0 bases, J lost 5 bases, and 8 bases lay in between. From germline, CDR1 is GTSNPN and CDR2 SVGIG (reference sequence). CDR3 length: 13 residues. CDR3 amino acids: CAWSVSQNNEQFF. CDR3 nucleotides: TGTGCCTGGAGTGTAAGCCAAAACAATGAGCAGTTCTTC.

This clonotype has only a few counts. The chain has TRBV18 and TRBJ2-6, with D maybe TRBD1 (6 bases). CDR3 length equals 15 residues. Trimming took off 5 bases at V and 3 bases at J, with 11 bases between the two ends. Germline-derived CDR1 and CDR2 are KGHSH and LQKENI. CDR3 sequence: CASSSWTVGANVLTF. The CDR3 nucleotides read TGTGCCAGCTCAAGTTGGACAGTTGGGGCCAACGTCCTGACTTTC.

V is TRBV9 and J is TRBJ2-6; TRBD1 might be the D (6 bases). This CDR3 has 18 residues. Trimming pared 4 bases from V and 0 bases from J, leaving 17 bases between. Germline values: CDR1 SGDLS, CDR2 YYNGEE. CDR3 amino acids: CASSRRGIPSSGANVLTF. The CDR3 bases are TGTGCCAGCAGCAGAAGGGGGATCCCGAGCTCTGGGGCCAACGTCCTGACTTTC.

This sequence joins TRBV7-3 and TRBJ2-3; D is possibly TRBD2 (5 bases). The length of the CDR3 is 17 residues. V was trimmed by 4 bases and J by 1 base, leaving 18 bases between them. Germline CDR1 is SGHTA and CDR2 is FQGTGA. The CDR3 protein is CASSSSPSADGTDTQYF. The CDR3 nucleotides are TGTGCCAGCAGCTCGTCCCCCTCAGCGGATGGCACAGATACGCAGTATTTT.

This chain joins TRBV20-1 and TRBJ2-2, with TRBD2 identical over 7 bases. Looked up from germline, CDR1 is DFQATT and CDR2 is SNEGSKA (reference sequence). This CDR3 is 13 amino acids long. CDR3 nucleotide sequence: TGCAGCATCTTGGGAGGGAGAAGTGGGGAGCTGTTTTTT. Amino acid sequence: CSILGGRSGELFF.

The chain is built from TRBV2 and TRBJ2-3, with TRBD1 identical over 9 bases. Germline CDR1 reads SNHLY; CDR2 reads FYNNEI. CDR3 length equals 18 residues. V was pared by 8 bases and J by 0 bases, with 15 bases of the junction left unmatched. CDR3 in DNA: TGTGCCAGCGGCACCGGGACAGGGTTCCTTCATAGCACAGATACGCAGTATTTT. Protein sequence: CASGTGTGFLHSTDTQYF.

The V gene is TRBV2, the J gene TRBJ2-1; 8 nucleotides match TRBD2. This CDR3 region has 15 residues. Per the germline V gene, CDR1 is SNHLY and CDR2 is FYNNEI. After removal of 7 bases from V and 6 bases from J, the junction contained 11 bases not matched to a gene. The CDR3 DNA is TGTGCCAGCAAACTCCCGGGAGGGCCCGGCAATGAGCAGTTCTTC. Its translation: CASKLPGGPGNEQFF.

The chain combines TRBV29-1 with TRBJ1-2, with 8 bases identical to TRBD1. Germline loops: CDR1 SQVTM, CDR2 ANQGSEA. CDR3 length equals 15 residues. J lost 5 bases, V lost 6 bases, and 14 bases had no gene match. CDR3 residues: CSVRGQASDEYGYTF. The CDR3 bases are TGCAGCGTCCGGGGACAGGCCTCCGACGAATATGGCTACACCTTC. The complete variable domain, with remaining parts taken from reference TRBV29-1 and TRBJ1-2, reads SAVISQKPSRDICQRGTSLTIQCQVDSQVTMMFWYRQQPGQSLTLIATANQGSEATYESGFVIDKFPISRPNLTFSTLTVSNMSPEDSSIYLCSVRGQASDEYGYTFGSGTRLTVV.

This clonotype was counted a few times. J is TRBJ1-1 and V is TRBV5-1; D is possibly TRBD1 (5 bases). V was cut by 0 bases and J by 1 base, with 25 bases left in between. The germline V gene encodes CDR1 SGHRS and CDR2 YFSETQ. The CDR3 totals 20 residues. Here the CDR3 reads CASSLELPGWGNEWNTEAFF. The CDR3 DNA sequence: TGCGCCAGCAGCTTGGAGCTCCCAGGGTGGGGTAATGAGTGGAACACTGAAGCTTTCTTT.

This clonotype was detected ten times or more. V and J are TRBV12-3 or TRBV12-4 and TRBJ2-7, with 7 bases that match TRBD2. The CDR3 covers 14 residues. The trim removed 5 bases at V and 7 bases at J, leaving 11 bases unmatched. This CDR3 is CASSPRDYSREQYF. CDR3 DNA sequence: TGTGCCAGCAGTCCCCGGGACTATTCGCGTGAGCAGTACTTC.

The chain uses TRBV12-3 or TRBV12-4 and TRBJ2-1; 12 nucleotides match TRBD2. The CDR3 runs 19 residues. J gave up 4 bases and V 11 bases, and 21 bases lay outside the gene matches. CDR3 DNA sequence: TGTGCCTTCTGTTTAGTTTGGACTAGCGGGGCACAGCCTTACAATGAGCAGTTCTTC. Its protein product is CAFCLVWTSGAQPYNEQFF.

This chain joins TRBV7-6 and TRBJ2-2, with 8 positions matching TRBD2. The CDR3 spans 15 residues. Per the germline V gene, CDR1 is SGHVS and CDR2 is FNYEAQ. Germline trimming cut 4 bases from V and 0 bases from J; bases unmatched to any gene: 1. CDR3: CASSSGLANTGELFF. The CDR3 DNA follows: TGTGCCAGCAGCTCGGGACTAGCGAACACCGGGGAGCTGTTTTTT.

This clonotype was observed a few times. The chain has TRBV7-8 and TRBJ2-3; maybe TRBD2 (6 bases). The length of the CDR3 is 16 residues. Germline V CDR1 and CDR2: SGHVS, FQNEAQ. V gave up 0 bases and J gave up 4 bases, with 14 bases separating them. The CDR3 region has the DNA TGTGCCAGCAGCTTAGCGGGAGCGGGTATTGCAGATACGCAGTATTTT. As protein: CASSLAGAGIADTQYF.

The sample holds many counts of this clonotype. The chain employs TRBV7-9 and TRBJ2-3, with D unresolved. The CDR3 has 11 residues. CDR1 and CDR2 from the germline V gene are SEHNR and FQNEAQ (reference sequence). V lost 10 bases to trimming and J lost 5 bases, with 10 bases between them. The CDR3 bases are TGTGCCATACAAACCGTAGATACGCAGTATTTT. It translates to CAIQTVDTQYF.

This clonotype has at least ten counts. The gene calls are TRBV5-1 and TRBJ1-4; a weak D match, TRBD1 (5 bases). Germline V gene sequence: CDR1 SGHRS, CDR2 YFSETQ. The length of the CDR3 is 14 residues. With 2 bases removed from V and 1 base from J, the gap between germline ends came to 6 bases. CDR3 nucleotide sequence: TGCGCCAGCAGCTTCCAGGGAACTAATGAAAAACTGTTTTTT. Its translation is CASSFQGTNEKLFF.

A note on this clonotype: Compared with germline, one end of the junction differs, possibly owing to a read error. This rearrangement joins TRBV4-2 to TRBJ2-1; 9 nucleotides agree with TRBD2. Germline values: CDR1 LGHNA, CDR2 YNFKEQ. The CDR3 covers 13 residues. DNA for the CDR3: TGTGCCAGCAGCCACCCCGGGACTAGCAACGAGGTCTTC. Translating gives CASSHPGTSNEVF.

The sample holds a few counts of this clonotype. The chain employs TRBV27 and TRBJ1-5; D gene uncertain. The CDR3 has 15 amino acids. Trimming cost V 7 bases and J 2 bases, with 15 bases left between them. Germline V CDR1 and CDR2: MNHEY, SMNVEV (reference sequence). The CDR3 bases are TGTGCCAGCAAGGAGATAGGGATGGGCAATCAGCCCCAGCATTTT. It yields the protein CASKEIGMGNQPQHF.

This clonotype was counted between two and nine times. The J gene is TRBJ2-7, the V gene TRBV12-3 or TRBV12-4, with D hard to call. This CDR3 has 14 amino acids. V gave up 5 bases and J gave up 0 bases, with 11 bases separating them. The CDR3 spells CASSPLANSYEQYF. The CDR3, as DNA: TGTGCCAGCAGTCCTCTGGCAAACTCCTACGAGCAGTACTTC.

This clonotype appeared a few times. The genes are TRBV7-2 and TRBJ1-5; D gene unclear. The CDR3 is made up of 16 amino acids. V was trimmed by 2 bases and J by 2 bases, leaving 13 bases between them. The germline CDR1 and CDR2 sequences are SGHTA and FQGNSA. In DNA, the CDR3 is TGTGCCAGCAGCTTAACAGCAGGTTTCGGCAATCAGCCCCAGCATTTT. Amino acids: CASSLTAGFGNQPQHF.

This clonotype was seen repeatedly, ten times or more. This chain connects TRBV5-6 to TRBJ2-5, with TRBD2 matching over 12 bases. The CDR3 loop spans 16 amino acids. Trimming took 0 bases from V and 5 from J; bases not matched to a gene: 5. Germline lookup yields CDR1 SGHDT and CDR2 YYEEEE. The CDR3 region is CASSLGGLAGSETQYF. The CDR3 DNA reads TGTGCCAGCAGCTTGGGAGGACTAGCGGGAAGCGAGACCCAGTACTTC.

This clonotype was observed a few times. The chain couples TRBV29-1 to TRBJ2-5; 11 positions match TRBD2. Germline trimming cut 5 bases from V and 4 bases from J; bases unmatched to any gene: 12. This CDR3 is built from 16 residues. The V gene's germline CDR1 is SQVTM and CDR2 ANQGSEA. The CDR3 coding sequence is TGCAGCGTTCCCCCGGGGGCTAGCGGGAGGACAGAGACCCAGTACTTC. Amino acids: CSVPPGASGRTETQYF.